This T cell receptor (beta chain) was retrieved from a study of blood T cell repertoires in COVID-19. Using immunoSEQ multiplex PCR, the repertoire was profiled, and TCRdb retains in-frame clones only, with some absent. This sample has about 120,000 clones, with around 81% found just once. This CDR3 is 15 amino acids long. Germline V gene lookup returns CDR1 LNHDA and CDR2 SQIVND (reference sequence). Trimming pared 3 bases from V and 3 bases from J, leaving 11 bases between. Sequencing used peripheral blood. The TCR was taken from a man aged 30 to 45 with COVID-19, enrolled during active disease. The genes are TRBV19 and TRBJ1-4; D unclear. The CDR3 nucleotides read TGTGCCAGTAGTATGTCCGGCCGGGCTAATGAAAAACTGTTTTTT. Its protein product is CASSMSGRANEKLFF.